This T cell receptor beta chain was identified during a study of blood T cells in healthy people across ages. Isolated per sample were at least 7 million PBMCs. A J-beta primer mix and a sample-barcoded 5' primer were used in a second PCR of roughly 7 to 12 cycles. Each CDR3 protein is one row after TCRdb ran MiXCR on the 5' RACE reads. This table holds around 1,900,000 distinct CDR3 sequences, approximately 39% found once. Comments on this clonotype: Its antigen is unknown.

Study-wide results and caveats: Greater diversity and more naive CD4+ cells were seen in long-lived donors than in aged donors. Total diversity from one million sequenced T cells was likely underestimated.

This CDR3 contains 14 residues. CDR1 SEHNR and CDR2 FQNEAQ come from the germline V gene (reference sequence). Between the trimmed V and J ends, which lost 9 bases and 4 bases, there was a span of 17 bases. The sequenced material came from blood. The receptor comes from a human donor in good health. The J gene is TRBJ2-3, the V gene TRBV7-9; D possibly uses TRBD1 or TRBD2 (5 bases each). The CDR3 region has the DNA TGTGCCAGTACAGCGGACATGGGTTCAGATACGCAGTATTTT. As protein: CASTADMGSDTQYF.